This TCR beta chain was documented in a study of shared clonotypes between healthy human individuals. This CDR3 region has 19 residues. V dropped 11 bases and J dropped 3; count of bases not matched to a gene: 22. From germline, CDR1 is SNHLY and CDR2 FYNNEI. Every subset's genomic DNA went evenly onto several immunoSEQ plates. Assay used: immunoSEQ multiplex PCR; TCRdb lists only in-frame clones, some missing. Here the sample spans 550,000 to 800,000 clones, less than 85% being singletons. The chain links TRBV2 to TRBJ2-2; the match to TRBD2 covers 9 bases. This TCR derives from a woman aged 25-40 years in good health. The sequencing sample was made of memory CD4+ T cells sorted from blood. As to subset: CD45RA-negative fraction. The CDR3 is CAANENGLALDGDTGELFF. The CDR3 coding sequence is TGTGCCGCAAACGAAAATGGACTAGCGTTAGACGGTGACACCGGGGAGCTGTTTTTT.